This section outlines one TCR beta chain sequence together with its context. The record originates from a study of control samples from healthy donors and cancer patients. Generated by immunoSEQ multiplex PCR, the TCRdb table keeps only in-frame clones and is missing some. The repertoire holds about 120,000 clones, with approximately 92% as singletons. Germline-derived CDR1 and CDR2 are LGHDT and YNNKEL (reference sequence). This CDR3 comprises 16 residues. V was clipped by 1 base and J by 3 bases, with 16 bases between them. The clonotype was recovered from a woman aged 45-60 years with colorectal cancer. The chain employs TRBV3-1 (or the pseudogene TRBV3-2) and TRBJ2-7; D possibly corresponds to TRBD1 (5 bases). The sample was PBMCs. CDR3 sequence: CASSQVLGRVVYEQYF. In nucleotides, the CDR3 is TGTGCCAGCAGCCAAGTCCTTGGCAGGGTAGTCTACGAGCAGTACTTC.